This section outlines one T cell receptor beta chain sequence together with its context. As yet, its antigen is unknown. These data belong to a study of Ad26.COV2.S vaccination and SARS-CoV-2 variants. Using immunoSEQ multiplex PCR, the repertoire was profiled, and TCRdb retains in-frame clones only, with some absent. The sample lists roughly 380,000 clones; under 95% were seen once. Study-wide results and caveats: Substantial post-vaccination breadth of spike-specific CD8+ and CD4+ T cell responses was reported. Overall T cell responses may have been underestimated by the analyses of TCR breadth and depth. Higher spike-specific TCR breadth was found in vaccine recipients than in placebo recipients. Recipients of vaccine and of placebo showed similar breadth of their non-spike TCR repertoires.

Germline V gene data show CDR1 as SGHKS and CDR2 as YYEKEE (reference sequence). V was shortened by 4 bases and J by 0 bases, with 14 bases between the two germline ends. The CDR3 covers 16 residues. The rearrangement uses TRBV5-5 and TRBJ1-3; possibly TRBD1 for D (5 bases). The TCR sequence derives from a human donor who had recovered from COVID-19. The starting material was peripheral blood, obtained after recovery from COVID-19. This chain's CDR3 is CASSPLGDSSGNTIYF. In nucleotides, the CDR3 is TGTGCCAGCAGCCCCCTGGGGGATAGCTCTGGAAACACCATATATTTT.